This TCR beta chain was documented in a study of control samples from healthy donors and cancer patients. After removal of 5 bases from V and 8 bases from J, the junction contained 10 bases not matched to a gene. Germline V CDR1 and CDR2: KGHSH, LQKENI. CDR3 length equals 15 residues. Measured with immunoSEQ multiplex PCR; TCRdb has only the in-frame clones, and not every one. The sample lists roughly 59,000 clones, 92% occurring once. The V and J genes are TRBV18 and TRBJ1-4, with 8 bases that match TRBD1. Sequences were obtained from PBMCs. This clonotype was obtained from a man aged 40-50 years with colorectal cancer. The CDR3, as DNA: TGTGCCAGCTCAACGGGCGGACAGGGCTGGGAAAAACTGTTTTTT. Amino acids: CASSTGGQGWEKLFF.